The present T cell receptor (beta chain) was sequenced within a study of blood T cell repertoires in COVID-19. Study background: COVID-19 samples from acute and convalescent phases originated in the United States, Italy and Spain.

The germline V gene encodes CDR1 MDHEN and CDR2 SYDVKM. Trimming removed 3 bases from V and 4 bases from J, with 10 bases in between. This CDR3 is built from 14 residues. The protocol was immunoSEQ multiplex PCR, while the TCRdb copy is restricted to in-frame clones and leaves out a portion. In the table there are some 170,000 clones, roughly nine tenths of which are singletons. The clonotype was recovered from a human donor with acute COVID-19. The donor label of this sample is uncertain. The sequenced material came from PBMCs or T cells enriched from blood (not recorded which). This chain uses TRBV28 with TRBJ2-1, with D possibly TRBD1 on 6 matching bases. CDR3 coding DNA: TGTGCCAGCAGTTTGCCGGACAGATACAATGAGCAGTTCTTC. It yields the protein CASSLPDRYNEQFF.